This is a list of T cell receptor beta chains from one sample in a study of beta chain features in type 1 diabetes. Here immunoSEQ multiplex PCR was the method, and the copy in TCRdb shows in-frame clones only, minus some. The sample consists of about 660,000 clones, over 12% of them appearing once. Material for sequencing was naive CD4+ T cells from blood. The receptors shown here come from a man aged 18 to 29 with type 1 diabetes. The CDR3 runs from the conserved cysteine through the conserved F or W. A D gene is named only where the DNA matches it firmly. The size entry is marked missing in some rows and otherwise reads once, few, many or a size class.

D: -
V: TRBV4-1
J: TRBJ2-3
size: few
DNA: TGCGCCAGCAGCCAAGATGTGGGAAGGCGAGCAGATACGCAGTATTTT
CDR3: CASSQDVGRRADTQYF

D: TRBD1
V: TRBV9
J: TRBJ1-6
size: few
DNA: TGTGCCAGCAGCGCCGGGACAGGGGGCCCCTATAATTCACCCCTCCACTTT
CDR3: CASSAGTGGPYNSPLHF

D: -
V: TRBV5-1
J: TRBJ2-7
size: few
DNA: TGCGCCAGCAGTGTGTCGGGGGACTCCTACGAGCAGTACTTC
CDR3: CASSVSGDSYEQYF

D: -
V: TRBV6-1
J: TRBJ2-7
size: few
DNA: TGTGCCACGTGTGAATTAACCTACGAGCAGTACTTC
CDR3: CATCELTYEQYF

D: TRBD1
V: TRBV9
J: TRBJ2-1
size: -
DNA: TGTGCCAGCAGCCCTCGGACAGGGGGCGATGAGCAGTTCTTC
CDR3: CASSPRTGGDEQFF

D: TRBD1
V: TRBV29-1
J: TRBJ1-1
size: -
DNA: TGCAGCGTTGTCCGGGGCAGGGGGACTGAAGCTTTCTTT
CDR3: CSVVRGRGTEAFF

D: -
V: TRBV5-6
J: TRBJ2-6
size: few
DNA: TGTGCCAGCAGCTTCCGGGACGGGACCTCTGGGGCCAACGTCCTGACTTTC
CDR3: CASSFRDGTSGANVLTF

D: -
V: TRBV11-3
J: TRBJ2-3
size: -
DNA: TGTGCCAGCAGCCCTTTCCAGAGGGCAGATACGCAGTATTTT
CDR3: CASSPFQRADTQYF

D: -
V: TRBV7-2
J: TRBJ1-2
size: -
DNA: TGTGCCAGCAGCTTATCGCAGGTCCTATCTGGCTACACCTTC
CDR3: CASSLSQVLSGYTF

D: TRBD1
V: TRBV13
J: TRBJ1-2
size: -
DNA: TGTGCCAGCAGCCCCCTCGGACAGGGGGCTTTGGACTATGGCTACACCTTC
CDR3: CASSPLGQGALDYGYTF

D: -
V: TRBV2
J: TRBJ1-2
size: -
DNA: TGTGCCAGCAGCGCAGAAGCTAACTATGGCTACACCTTC
CDR3: CASSAEANYGYTF

D: -
V: TRBV5-6
J: TRBJ1-5
size: few
DNA: TGTGCCAGCAGCTTGTCCTTAACTTGGACACCGGAAGGTCAGCCCCAGCATTTT
CDR3: CASSLSLTWTPEGQPQHF

D: -
V: TRBV5-1
J: TRBJ1-1
size: -
DNA: TGCGCCAGCAGCCGCCCCGGGGGGCGAAATGAAGCTTTCTTT
CDR3: CASSRPGGRNEAFF

D: -
V: TRBV6-8
J: TRBJ2-7
size: few
DNA: TGTGCCAGCTCAGGGGCCGGATACGAGCAGTACTTC
CDR3: CASSGAGYEQYF

D: -
V: TRBV7-9
J: TRBJ2-6
size: -
DNA: TGTGCCAGCAGCTTAGGGTCCTCTGGGGCCAACGTCCTGACTTTC
CDR3: CASSLGSSGANVLTF

D: -
V: TRBV7-2
J: TRBJ1-1
size: few
DNA: TGTGCCAGCAGCTTTAACCAGAACACTGAAGCTTTCTTT
CDR3: CASSFNQNTEAFF

D: -
V: TRBV7-2
J: TRBJ2-7
size: few
DNA: TGTGCCAGCACCAGACTCCAGGCCTACAGCTCCTACGAGCAGTACTTC
CDR3: CASTRLQAYSSYEQYF

D: -
V: TRBV6-1
J: TRBJ2-5
size: few
DNA: TGTGCCAGCAGTGAAGGGGGTCTAAAGACCCAGTACTTC
CDR3: CASSEGGLKTQYF

D: -
V: TRBV7-6
J: TRBJ2-2
size: few
DNA: TGTGCCAGCAGCTTGACCGGGCCCGGGGAGCTGTTTTTT
CDR3: CASSLTGPGELFF

D: TRBD1
V: TRBV6-5
J: TRBJ2-7
size: -
DNA: TGTGCCAGCAGTTCCGGGACAGGGGGCGAGCAGTACTTC
CDR3: CASSSGTGGEQYF

D: TRBD1
V: TRBV7-7
J: TRBJ2-7
size: -
DNA: TGTGCTAGCAGCCCGGACAGGGAGTACGAGCAGTACTTC
CDR3: CASSPDREYEQYF

D: -
V: TRBV11-2
J: TRBJ2-3
size: -
DNA: TGTGCCAGCAGCTTAAATCGGCAGGGAGCAGATACGCAGTATTTT
CDR3: CASSLNRQGADTQYF

D: -
V: TRBV7-9
J: TRBJ1-2
size: -
DNA: TGTGCCAGCAGCTCGATTACTCATTTCGTGGGCTACACCTTC
CDR3: CASSSITHFVGYTF

D: -
V: TRBV6-6
J: TRBJ1-1
size: few
DNA: TGTGCCAGCCTCGCCCAGGACCGGGATTGGGTGCCTGAAGCTTTCTTT
CDR3: CASLAQDRDWVPEAFF

D: -
V: TRBV5-1
J: TRBJ1-1
size: few
DNA: TGCGCCAGCAGCTTAGGAAGGGACGCTGAAGCTTTCTTT
CDR3: CASSLGRDAEAFF

D: TRBD1
V: TRBV19
J: TRBJ1-1
size: -
DNA: TGTGCCAGTGCCGGGACAGGGGGGACTGAAGCTTTCTTT
CDR3: CASAGTGGTEAFF

D: -
V: TRBV9
J: TRBJ2-2
size: few
DNA: TGTGCCAGCAGCTTTGGTACGGCCGGGGAGCTGTTTTTT
CDR3: CASSFGTAGELFF

D: -
V: TRBV5-1
J: TRBJ1-4
size: -
DNA: TGCGCCAGCAGCGCTGGGGGGCTAGGTGAAAAACTGTTTTTT
CDR3: CASSAGGLGEKLFF

D: -
V: TRBV10-1
J: TRBJ1-2
size: -
DNA: TGCGCCAGCAGTGATACAGGGTCTGGCGGCTACACCTTC
CDR3: CASSDTGSGGYTF

D: TRBD2
V: TRBV9
J: TRBJ2-7
size: few
DNA: TGTGCCAGCAGCGTAACTAGCGGGAGCTCCGAGCAGTACTTC
CDR3: CASSVTSGSSEQYF

D: TRBD1
V: TRBV19
J: TRBJ2-5
size: few
DNA: TGTGCCAGTAGTCTCGGGACAGGGGAATTGGGTACGGGGACCCAGTACTTC
CDR3: CASSLGTGELGTGTQYF

D: TRBD1
V: TRBV30
J: TRBJ1-2
size: -
DNA: TGTGCCTGGAAGGTACAGGGGAACGGCTACACCTTC
CDR3: CAWKVQGNGYTF

D: TRBD2
V: TRBV15
J: TRBJ2-7
size: few
DNA: TGTGCCACCACGGCTAGCGGGAGTTACGAGCAGTACTTC
CDR3: CATTASGSYEQYF

D: -
V: TRBV30
J: TRBJ1-6
size: few
DNA: TGTGCCTGGAGGGGGGGAGACTTTCTCACCCTCCACTTT
CDR3: CAWRGGDFLTLHF

D: -
V: TRBV6-1
J: TRBJ2-5
size: -
DNA: TGTGCCAGCAGTGAAATAAAGGCTAGGGAGACCCAGTACTTC
CDR3: CASSEIKARETQYF

D: TRBD1
V: TRBV27
J: TRBJ1-1
size: -
DNA: TGTGCCAGCTCCCCGGACAGGTTGAAGGCTGAAGCTTTCTTT
CDR3: CASSPDRLKAEAFF

D: -
V: TRBV29-1
J: TRBJ1-2
size: -
DNA: TGCAGCCTAGAAAAGCGTTCTGGCTACACCTTC
CDR3: CSLEKRSGYTF

D: -
V: TRBV5-1
J: TRBJ2-6
size: -
DNA: TGCGCCAGCAGCTTCGGGGACTCTGGGGCCAACGTCCTGACTTTC
CDR3: CASSFGDSGANVLTF

D: -
V: TRBV30
J: TRBJ1-2
size: -
DNA: TGTGCCTGGACCCGCACTTCAACAGGGAGTGGCTACACCTTC
CDR3: CAWTRTSTGSGYTF

D: -
V: TRBV5-1
J: TRBJ2-3
size: -
DNA: TGCGCCAGCAGCTTGAACGCGGGAACGGGCCCAGATACGCAGTATTTT
CDR3: CASSLNAGTGPDTQYF

D: -
V: TRBV2
J: TRBJ1-1
size: few
DNA: TGTGCCAGCAGTGAATTGGGTGACACTGAAGCTTTCTTT
CDR3: CASSELGDTEAFF

D: -
V: TRBV5-1
J: TRBJ2-6
size: -
DNA: TGCGCCAGCAGCTTGGCCGGGGCCAACGTCCTGACTTTC
CDR3: CASSLAGANVLTF

D: -
V: TRBV30
J: TRBJ2-1
size: -
DNA: TGTGCCTGGTTCCCTACCAAGAGCTCCTACAATGAGCAGTTCTTC
CDR3: CAWFPTKSSYNEQFF